Below, one TCR beta chain is given with its context. Its specific antigen is unknown. Base qualities were left out, and no much larger clone turns up one base away. Donors were under 40 systemically healthy Caucasian individuals from Russia aged roughly 6 to 90 years. About 9.1 milliliters of peripheral blood were collected from each donor into EDTA-treated Vacutainer tubes. Ficoll-Paque density-gradient centrifugation was used to isolate PBMCs, with at least 6.5 million obtained per sample. Trizol reagent was used to extract total RNA from PBMCs, with at least 5 micrograms per sample. For every donor, an aliquot of PBMCs went through flow cytometry to measure the percentages of naive CD45RAhigh/CD27high T cells. Library preparation used 5' RACE. Sequencer: Illumina HiSeq 2500. A second PCR of about 7 to 12 cycles was performed with a sample-barcoded 5' primer and a J-beta primer mix. Each TCR beta cDNA molecule received a unique molecular identifier from a template-switch 5' adaptor carrying 12 random nucleotides. At least 2.5 million CDR3-containing paired-end reads were obtained from each sample. First-strand cDNA was synthesized from all RNA with the Mint cDNA synthesis kit, primed by a TRBC-specific oligonucleotide. Following uracil-DNA glycosylase treatment, all cDNA underwent a first 18-cycle PCR with the universal primers M1SS and BC2_uni_R. The paper's data handling went like this. For normalization, 1 million high-quality reads were randomly selected from each sample, with every read carrying a distinct molecular identifier. Instead of being binned into consensus sequences, reads that shared molecular identifiers were thrown out. MiTCR, set to a Q25 quality threshold and the strictest error-elimination algorithm, was used for CDR3 identification, clonotype clustering and error correction. A nonparametric unseen species model using Euler transformation provided a lower-bound estimate of total TCR beta diversity. In TCRdb, the public reads were trimmed at Q25 with fastp and aligned with MiXCR, with productive beta chains retained. Identical CDR3 protein sequences are pooled into one entry, listed with their most common genes and DNA. The authors' filters were not applied to this entry. Within this sample are about a million distinct CDR3 sequences, with just over 50% of them counted one time only. In total, the top ten clones hold 20% to 25% of the sample.

The data derive from a study of blood T cells in healthy people across ages (dated by TCRdb to between 2014 and 2017). Broadly, across the study: In model experiments, roughly one uniquely barcoded TCR beta cDNA molecule per two T cells was captured by template switching. Using deep sequencing normalized with unique cDNA molecular identifiers, the study measured how TCR beta repertoire diversity changes with age. Donors were grouped into four age groups: young (average approximately 15 years), middle-aged (about 40), aged (around 60) and long-lived (about 82). To avoid experimental bias, donors of different ages were spread randomly across the sequencing lanes. Using the same blood draw, the study looked at two additional independent replicas of 1 million unique cDNA reads for two donors, one aged 18 to 30 and the other aged 80 or older.

Study-wide findings and limitations: Observed TCR beta diversity per million T cells fell roughly linearly with age, and a significant reduction was already apparent by age roughly 40. Because the CMV infection status of the donors was unknown, age-related changes in expanded clonotypes may potentially have been confounded. Compared with the aged group, more naive CD4+ T cells, fewer expanded clones and increased TCR diversity were shown by the long-lived group, suggesting age selection. There was a strong correlation between observed TCR beta diversity and the percentage of naive T cells measured by flow cytometry. Total diversity estimates from one million sequenced T cells were considered lower bounds and underestimates. Since profiling was done on bulk unsorted PBMCs, naive and antigen-experienced compartments could not be conclusively compared.

V is shortened by 7 bases, J by 0 bases, and the region joining them spans 10 bases. There are 13 amino acids in the CDR3, from cysteine to phenylalanine inclusive. Only the CDR3 part of the read is kept: 39 bases, read in frame from the first base. The germline V gene gives CDR1 as MDHEN and CDR2 as SYDVKM. The rearranged segments are TRBV28 and TRBJ2-7; the D gene remains uncertain. The sequence was collected from a woman aged 55-69 years in good health. Sequencing was done on a sample of blood. The DNA is TGTGCCAGCATCCCGGTGGGCTCCTACGAGCAGTACTTC. Translated, it reads CASIPVGSYEQYF. Where the CDR3 stops, the reference TRBV28 and TRBJ2-7 genes take over; the full variable domain is DVKVTQSSRYLVKRTGEKVFLECVQDMDHENMFWYRQDPGLGLRLIYFSYDVKMKEKGDIPEGYSVSREKKERFSLILESASTNQTSMYLCASIPVGSYEQYFGPGTRLTVT.